A single sample is the source of the 20 T cell receptor beta chains below, sequenced in a study of blood T cell repertoires in COVID-19. Produced via immunoSEQ multiplex PCR; TCRdb's table is partial and in-frame only. The sample holds around 260,000 clones, 75% to 95% seen once. Sequenced: PBMCs or T cells enriched from blood (not recorded which). These receptors were collected from a woman younger than 45 who had recovered from COVID-19.

The chain is built from TRBV7-8 and TRBJ1-1; no clear D gene. V was trimmed by 4 bases and J by 5 bases, leaving 17 bases between them. Looked up from germline, CDR1 is SGHVS and CDR2 is FQNEAQ. This CDR3 comprises 15 residues. CDR3 coding DNA: TGTGCCAGCAGCTACCGAGAGGGTATTGGTACTGAAGCTTTCTTT. This encodes CASSYREGIGTEAFF.

This chain uses TRBV9 with TRBJ2-1, with 10 bases aligning to TRBD1. V was pared by 4 bases and J by 6 bases, with 4 bases of the junction left unmatched. The length of the CDR3 is 14 residues. The germline gives CDR1 SGDLS, CDR2 YYNGEE. The CDR3 loop is CASSLGQGFNEQFF. The DNA for the CDR3 is TGTGCCAGCAGCTTGGGACAGGGGTTCAATGAGCAGTTCTTC.

The V and J genes are TRBV28 and TRBJ1-5; D may be TRBD1 (6 bases). V was shortened by 2 bases and J by 4 bases, with 15 bases between the two germline ends. Germline V lookup: CDR1 MDHEN, CDR2 SYDVKM. CDR3 length: 16 residues. The DNA of the CDR3 is TGTGCCAGCAGTTTACATCAGGCCAGGGGAAATCAGCCCCAGCATTTT. Encoded protein: CASSLHQARGNQPQHF.

The gene calls are TRBV24-1 and TRBJ2-1, with 12 positions matching TRBD1. The CDR3 contains 17 residues. The germline V gene encodes CDR1 KGHDR and CDR2 SFDVKD. The J segment lost 7 bases and the V segment lost 7 bases, leaving 13 bases of the junction unmatched. For the CDR3, the DNA is TGTGCCACCAGGCCCTCCCCCGGGACAGGGGGCATGAATGAGCAGTTCTTC. Encoded protein: CATRPSPGTGGMNEQFF.

The CDR3 loop is CASSYPGIAGGYYNEQFF. The CDR3 nucleotides read TGTGCCAGCAGTTACCCCGGGATAGCGGGAGGTTATTATAATGAGCAGTTCTTC. The chain carries TRBV6-2 or TRBV6-3 and TRBJ2-1, with 10 nucleotides matching TRBD2. There are 18 residues in the CDR3. The V gene's germline CDR1 is MNHEY and CDR2 SVGEGT. V was clipped by 2 bases and J by 7 bases; unmatched bases: 14.

This clone was picked up one time. This rearrangement joins TRBV29-1 to TRBJ2-4; the D gene is possibly TRBD1 (7 bases). Trimming took off 6 bases at V and 5 bases at J, with 14 bases between the two ends. Germline assignment: CDR1 SQVTM and CDR2 ANQGSEA. The CDR3 consists of 13 residues. The CDR3: CSVIRGAENIQYF. For the CDR3, the DNA is TGCAGCGTGATCAGGGGGGCGGAAAACATTCAGTACTTC.

This chain uses TRBV3-1 (or the pseudogene TRBV3-2) with TRBJ1-5; TRBD1 aligns across 7 bases. This CDR3 contains 14 residues. V lost 4 bases and J lost 6; bases outside the gene matches: 6. Germline loops: CDR1 LGHDT, CDR2 YNNKEL (reference sequence). The CDR3 loop is CASSLTGAGQPQHF. The CDR3 coding sequence is TGTGCCAGCAGCCTAACAGGGGCCGGTCAGCCCCAGCATTTT.

This clone was recorded once. The J gene is TRBJ1-3, the V gene TRBV30, with 7 nucleotides matching TRBD1. Germline V lookup: CDR1 GTSNPN, CDR2 SVGIG (reference sequence). V was pared by 6 bases and J by 2 bases, with 1 base of the junction left unmatched. CDR3 size: 12 residues. The CDR3 DNA follows: TGTGCCTGCCAGGGGGCTGGAAACACCATATATTTT. This gives the protein CACQGAGNTIYF.

The chain links TRBV6-1 to TRBJ1-2; 12 bases fit TRBD1. Germline CDR1 reads MNHNS; CDR2 reads SASEGT. V lost 0 bases and J lost 4; bases outside the gene matches: 9. This CDR3 comprises 18 residues. The CDR3 nucleotides are TGTGCCAGCAGTGAAGCGGGGACAGGGGGCAAACTTGGCTATGGCTACACCTTC. This encodes CASSEAGTGGKLGYGYTF.

The chain joins TRBV28 to TRBJ1-4; no clear D. The germline V gene encodes CDR1 MDHEN and CDR2 SYDVKM. The CDR3 totals 14 residues. V lost 3 bases, J lost 6 bases, and 11 bases lay in between. CDR3 amino acids: CASSLGQSYEKLFF. CDR3 nucleotide sequence: TGTGCCAGCAGTTTGGGCCAGAGCTATGAAAAACTGTTTTTT.

V and J are TRBV7-2 and TRBJ2-7, with 12 bases that match TRBD2. CDR3 length: 17 residues. Germline values: CDR1 SGHTA, CDR2 FQGNSA. Trimming removed 5 bases from V and 3 bases from J; junction bases left unmatched: 11. CDR3 in amino acids: CASSPTRVTSGSYEQYF. Written as DNA, the CDR3 is TGTGCCAGCAGCCCGACTAGAGTGACTAGCGGGAGCTACGAGCAGTACTTC.

This clone was observed once. The chain employs TRBV11-2 and TRBJ2-2; 8 nucleotides agree with TRBD1. Losses at the gene ends were 6 bases for V and 0 bases for J; bases not matched to a gene: 9. In germline, CDR1 is SGHAT, CDR2 FQNNGV. The CDR3 extends over 17 amino acids. The CDR3 nucleotides are TGTGCCAGCAGAGCTACAGGGGGACTCGCGAACACCGGGGAGCTGTTTTTT. Translating gives CASRATGGLANTGELFF.

This clone appeared many times. V gene TRBV19 combines with J gene TRBJ2-3; 11 bases fit TRBD1. The CDR3 has 16 residues. V was clipped by 8 bases and J by 4 bases; unmatched bases: 11. Germline CDR1 and CDR2: LNHDA and SQIVND (reference sequence). CDR3: CASGQGAPGASDTQYF. The CDR3 bases are TGTGCCAGTGGACAGGGGGCGCCAGGAGCATCAGATACGCAGTATTTT.

The chain recombines TRBV9 with TRBJ2-2, with TRBD2 identical over 7 bases. The V and J ends lost 4 bases and 3 bases, in that order; junction bases with no gene match: 9. The CDR3 runs 16 residues. Germline-derived CDR1 and CDR2 are SGDLS and YYNGEE. The CDR3, as DNA: TGTGCCAGCAGCCTAGGGTTGCTAGCGGACACCGGGGAGCTGTTTTTT. Amino acids: CASSLGLLADTGELFF.

The chain links TRBV11-2 to TRBJ2-3, with 8 bases matching TRBD2. CDR3 length: 19 amino acids. Trimming took 0 bases from V and 0 from J; bases not matched to a gene: 11. In germline, CDR1 is SGHAT, CDR2 FQNNGV. The CDR3 is CASSLDFAGGGLSTDTQYF. The CDR3 nucleotides read TGTGCCAGCAGCTTAGATTTCGCGGGAGGCGGCCTTAGCACAGATACGCAGTATTTT.

The genes are TRBV3-1 (or the pseudogene TRBV3-2) and TRBJ2-2; 10 bases match TRBD1. The junction had 7 bases not matched to a gene; V was cut back by 0 bases and J by 6 bases. CDR3 length: 17 amino acids. Germline CDR1 LGHDT, CDR2 YNNKEL (reference sequence). CDR3 sequence (DNA): TGTGCCAGCAGCCAAGAGAGAGGACAGGGGGGTGCCGGGGAGCTGTTTTTT. It yields the protein CASSQERGQGGAGELFF.

The chain combines TRBV27 with TRBJ1-1; no firm D call. Trimming left V 6 bases short and J 2 bases short, with 19 bases between. This CDR3 spans 16 amino acids. Germline CDR1 and CDR2: MNHEY and SMNVEV (reference sequence). The CDR3 nucleotides read TGTGCCAGCAGCTCCACACCCCGCTGGCTCAACACTGAAGCTTTCTTT. As protein: CASSSTPRWLNTEAFF.

The chain couples TRBV7-9 to TRBJ2-3, with D maybe TRBD2 (6 bases). Between the trimmed V and J ends, which lost 6 bases and 10 bases, there was a span of 8 bases. This CDR3 has 10 residues. Germline CDR1 reads SEHNR; CDR2 reads FQNEAQ (reference sequence). CDR3 DNA: TGTGCCAGCAGTGCGGGGTCGCAGTATTTT. Residues: CASSAGSQYF.

CDR3 amino acids: CASSYDSQPQHF. The CDR3 DNA reads TGTGCCAGCAGCTACGACAGTCAGCCCCAGCATTTT. The chain is built from TRBV7-9 and TRBJ1-5, with D perhaps matching TRBD1 (5 bases). The V end lost 4 bases, the J end lost 6 bases, and 7 bases lay between the germline ends. The CDR3 sequence is 12 residues long. Germline loops: CDR1 SEHNR, CDR2 FQNEAQ (reference sequence).

This sequence joins TRBV18 and TRBJ1-2, with TRBD1 matching over 7 bases. In germline, CDR1 is KGHSH, CDR2 LQKENI. CDR3 length equals 13 residues. Losses at the gene ends were 5 bases for V and 6 bases for J; bases not matched to a gene: 6. This chain's CDR3 is CASSSTGWDGYTF. CDR3 coding DNA: TGTGCCAGCTCATCGACAGGGTGGGATGGCTACACCTTC.